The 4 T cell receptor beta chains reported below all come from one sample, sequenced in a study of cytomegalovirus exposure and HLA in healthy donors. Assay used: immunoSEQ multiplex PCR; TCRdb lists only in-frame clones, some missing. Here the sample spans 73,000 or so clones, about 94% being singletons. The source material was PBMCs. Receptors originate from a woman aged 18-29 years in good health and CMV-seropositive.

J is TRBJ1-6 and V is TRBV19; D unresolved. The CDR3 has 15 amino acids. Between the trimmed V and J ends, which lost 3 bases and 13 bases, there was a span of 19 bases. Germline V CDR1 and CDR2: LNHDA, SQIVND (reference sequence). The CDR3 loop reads CASSILAADSIPLHF. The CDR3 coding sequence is TGTGCCAGTAGTATTCTCGCGGCGGATAGTATTCCCCTCCACTTT.

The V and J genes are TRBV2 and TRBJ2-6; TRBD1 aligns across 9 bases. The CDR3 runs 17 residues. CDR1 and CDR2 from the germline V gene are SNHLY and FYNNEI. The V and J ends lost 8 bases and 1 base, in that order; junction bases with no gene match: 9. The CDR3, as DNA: TGTGCCAGCTCCGGGACAGGGTTGAGGTCTGGGGCCAACGTCCTGACTTTC. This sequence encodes CASSGTGLRSGANVLTF. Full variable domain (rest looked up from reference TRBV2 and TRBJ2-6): EPEVTQTPSHQVTQMGQEVILRCVPISNHLYFYWYRQILGQKVEFLVSFYNNEISEKSEIFDDQFSVERPDGSNFTLKIRSTKLEDSAMYFCASSGTGLRSGANVLTFGAGSRLTVL.

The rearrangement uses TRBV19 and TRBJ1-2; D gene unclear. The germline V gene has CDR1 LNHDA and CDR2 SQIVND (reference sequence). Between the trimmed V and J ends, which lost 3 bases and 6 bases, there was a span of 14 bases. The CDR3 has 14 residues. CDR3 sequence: CASSISLGVDGYTF. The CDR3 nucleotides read TGTGCCAGTAGTATTTCCCTGGGAGTCGATGGCTACACCTTC.

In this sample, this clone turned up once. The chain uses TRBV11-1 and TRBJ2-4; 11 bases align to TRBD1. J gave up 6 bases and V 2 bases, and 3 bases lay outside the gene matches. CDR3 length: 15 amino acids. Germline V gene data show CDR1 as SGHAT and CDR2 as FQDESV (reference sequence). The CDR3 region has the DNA TGTGCCAGCAGCTTACGAGGGACAGGGGGAAACATTCAGTACTTC. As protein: CASSLRGTGGNIQYF.